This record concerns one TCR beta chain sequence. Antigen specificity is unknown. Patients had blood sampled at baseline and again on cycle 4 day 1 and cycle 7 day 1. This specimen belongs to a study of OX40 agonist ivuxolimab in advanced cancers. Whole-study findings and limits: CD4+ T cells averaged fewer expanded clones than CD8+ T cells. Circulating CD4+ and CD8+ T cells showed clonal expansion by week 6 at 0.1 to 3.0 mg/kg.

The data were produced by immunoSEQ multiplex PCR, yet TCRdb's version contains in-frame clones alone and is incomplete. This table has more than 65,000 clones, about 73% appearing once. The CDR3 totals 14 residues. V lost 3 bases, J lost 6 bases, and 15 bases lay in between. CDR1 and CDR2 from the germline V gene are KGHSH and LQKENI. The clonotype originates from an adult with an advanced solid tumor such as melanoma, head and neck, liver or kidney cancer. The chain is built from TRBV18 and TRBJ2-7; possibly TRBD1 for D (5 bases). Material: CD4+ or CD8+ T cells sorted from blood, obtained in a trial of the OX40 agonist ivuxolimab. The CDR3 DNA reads TGTGCCAGCTCACCCGCAGGGCCCCCTGGCGAGCAGTACTTC. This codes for CASSPAGPPGEQYF.